These T cell receptor beta chains were read from a single sample in a study of cytomegalovirus exposure and HLA in healthy donors. Here immunoSEQ multiplex PCR was the method, and the copy in TCRdb shows in-frame clones only, minus some. The data contain under 150,000 clones, about 80% of them singletons. Sequencing was done on a sample of PBMCs. These receptors all come from a woman between 35 and 50 years old in good health and CMV-seronegative. The CDR3 runs from the conserved cysteine through the conserved F or W. A D gene is named only where the DNA matches it firmly. Clone size, where shown, is once, few, many, or a class for clones that have expanded.

v_gene	d_gene	abundance	j_gene	CDR3aa	CDR3nt
TRBV6-5	.	.	TRBJ2-4	CASKEVGVNIQYF	TGTGCCAGCAAGGAGGTCGGAGTAAACATTCAGTACTTC
TRBV2	TRBD1	.	TRBJ1-1	CASTGQGGTEAFF	TGTGCCAGCACGGGACAGGGGGGCACTGAAGCTTTCTTT
TRBV10-3	TRBD1	.	TRBJ1-1	CAIRRQGNTEAFF	TGTGCCATCCGGCGACAGGGGAACACTGAAGCTTTCTTT
TRBV7-9	.	.	TRBJ2-2	CSSSASPGELFF	TGTTCCAGCAGCGCGAGTCCCGGGGAGCTGTTTTTT
TRBV6-5	.	.	TRBJ2-5	CASRLGSKGGQTQYF	TGTGCCAGCAGACTCGGGAGTAAGGGTGGCCAGACCCAGTACTTC
TRBV9	TRBD1	.	TRBJ2-7	CASSVGTGETYEQYF	TGTGCCAGCAGCGTAGGGACAGGGGAGACCTACGAGCAGTACTTC
TRBV7-2	TRBD1	.	TRBJ1-2	CASTTGANYGYTF	TGTGCCAGCACGACAGGGGCAAACTATGGCTACACCTTC
TRBV4-1	.	.	TRBJ2-3	CASSQVVSSTDTQYF	TGCGCCAGCAGCCAAGTCGTTTCTAGCACAGATACGCAGTATTTT
TRBV11-2	.	.	TRBJ2-7	CASSSGRTYEQYF	TGTGCCAGCAGCTCTGGGAGGACCTACGAGCAGTACTTC
TRBV2	.	.	TRBJ2-7	CASSPPYEQYF	TGTGCCAGCAGTCCCCCTTACGAGCAGTACTTC
TRBV4-1	.	.	TRBJ1-2	CASSQFPGNYYGYTF	TGCGCCAGCAGCCAATTCCCAGGAAACTACTATGGCTACACCTTC
TRBV7-7	TRBD1	.	TRBJ2-2	CASSQDRGLSGELFF	TGTGCTAGCAGCCAGGACAGGGGGCTCTCCGGGGAGCTGTTTTTT
TRBV28	.	.	TRBJ2-1	CASSPRRNNEQFF	TGTGCCAGCAGCCCGAGGAGGAACAATGAGCAGTTCTTC
TRBV9	TRBD2	.	TRBJ2-1	CASSVGGTSGYNEQFF	TGTGCCAGCAGCGTAGGGGGGACTAGCGGTTACAATGAGCAGTTCTTC
TRBV7-2	.	.	TRBJ1-5	CASSSLTGQPQHF	TGTGCCAGCAGCTCCCTAACGGGACAGCCCCAGCATTTT
TRBV2	.	.	TRBJ1-6	CASSEGLHSPLHF	TGTGCCAGCAGTGAGGGACTCCATTCACCCCTCCACTTT
TRBV2	TRBD1	.	TRBJ1-5	CASKGDRVRPQHF	TGTGCCAGCAAGGGGGACAGGGTCAGGCCCCAGCATTTT
TRBV18	.	.	TRBJ1-2	CASSPVERTNYGYTF	TGTGCCAGCTCACCCGTAGAAAGGACAAACTATGGCTACACCTTC
TRBV6-6	TRBD1	.	TRBJ1-5	CASSLQGRGQPQHF	TGTGCCAGCAGTTTACAGGGGCGGGGTCAGCCCCAGCATTTT
TRBV18	.	once	TRBJ1-1	CASSPSRLNTEAFF	TGTGCCAGCTCACCCAGTCGCCTGAACACTGAAGCTTTCTTT
TRBV5-1	TRBD2	.	TRBJ2-3	CASSSSGNTDTQYF	TGCGCCAGCAGCTCTAGCGGGAACACAGATACGCAGTATTTT
TRBV7-7	.	.	TRBJ2-5	CASSREPGHLIRQYF	TGTGCTAGCAGCCGCGAGCCGGGACACCTCATCCGCCAGTACTTC
TRBV9	.	.	TRBJ2-3	CASSVEEGVTDTQYF	TGTGCCAGCAGCGTAGAGGAAGGAGTCACAGATACGCAGTATTTT
TRBV2	.	few	TRBJ2-5	CASSEWLQGQETQYF	TGTGCCAGCAGTGAATGGCTGCAGGGCCAAGAGACCCAGTACTTC
TRBV6-5	TRBD2	.	TRBJ2-3	CASSYLASGVDTQYF	TGTGCCAGCAGTTACTTGGCTAGCGGGGTCGATACGCAGTATTTT
TRBV27	TRBD2	.	TRBJ2-7	CASSLGGFSSYEQYF	TGTGCCAGCAGTTTGGGGGGGTTCAGCTCCTACGAGCAGTACTTC
TRBV6-5	.	.	TRBJ2-7	CASSYNSGGYEQYF	TGTGCCAGCAGTTACAACTCCGGCGGCTACGAGCAGTACTTC
TRBV14	.	.	TRBJ2-3	CASSRRTFTDTQYF	TGTGCCAGCAGCCGAAGGACTTTCACAGATACGCAGTATTTT
TRBV7-3	TRBD1	.	TRBJ2-3	CASSQTGGSVADTQYF	TGTGCCAGCAGCCAGACAGGGGGATCGGTTGCAGATACGCAGTATTTT
TRBV7-2	TRBD1	.	TRBJ2-7	CASSSGTVPYEQYF	TGTGCCAGCAGCTCCGGGACAGTCCCCTACGAGCAGTACTTC
TRBV28	.	.	TRBJ1-5	CASSRYGQGSNQPQHF	TGTGCCAGCAGCAGGTACGGGCAGGGTAGCAATCAGCCCCAGCATTTT
TRBV19	.	.	TRBJ2-3	CASSIQPGADTQYF	TGTGCCAGTAGTATACAGCCGGGAGCAGATACGCAGTATTTT
TRBV5-1	.	.	TRBJ1-1	CASRDSTTEAFF	TGCGCCAGCAGAGACTCCACGACTGAAGCTTTCTTT
TRBV4-2	.	few	TRBJ1-3	CASSQDRRQLTGNTIYF	TGTGCCAGCAGCCAAGACAGGAGGCAGTTGACTGGAAACACCATATATTTT
TRBV4-1	.	.	TRBJ2-5	CASSSLGAAQETQYF	TGCGCCAGCAGCTCCTTGGGAGCGGCCCAAGAGACCCAGTACTTC
TRBV4-1	TRBD2	.	TRBJ2-5	CASSGGLARQETQYF	TGCGCCAGCTCCGGGGGACTAGCTCGCCAAGAGACCCAGTACTTC
TRBV5-5	.	.	TRBJ2-5	CASSPRAGEETQYF	TGTGCCAGCAGCCCCCGGGCAGGGGAAGAGACCCAGTACTTC
TRBV7-9	.	.	TRBJ2-2	CASSPGGQMTGELFF	TGTGCCAGCAGTCCAGGGGGGCAAATGACCGGGGAGCTGTTTTTT
TRBV2	.	.	TRBJ1-1	CASGTGKNTEAFF	TGTGCCAGCGGCACGGGGAAGAACACTGAAGCTTTCTTT
TRBV29-1	.	.	TRBJ2-3	CSVEDPTRRLGSQYF	TGCAGCGTTGAAGACCCGACAAGGAGACTAGGATCGCAGTATTTT
TRBV19	.	.	TRBJ1-1	CASLPGHLLYTEAFF	TGTGCCAGCCTCCCGGGACACTTATTGTACACTGAAGCTTTCTTT
TRBV28	.	few	TRBJ2-7	CASSSSLEGGSYEQYF	TGTGCCAGCAGTTCCTCCCTCGAGGGTGGCTCCTACGAGCAGTACTTC
TRBV7-9	TRBD2	.	TRBJ2-3	CASSPRTSGRIADTQYF	TGTGCCAGCAGCCCCCGGACTAGCGGGAGAATCGCAGATACGCAGTATTTT